This T cell receptor beta chain is drawn from a study of cytomegalovirus exposure and HLA in healthy donors. The study, taken as a whole, reports: Excluded were some V segments that proved indistinguishable, including TRBV6-2 and TRBV6-3.

With V trimmed by 4 bases and J by 6 bases, 7 bases remained unmatched. The CDR3 is made up of 16 amino acids. Per the germline V gene, CDR1 is SGHNT and CDR2 is YYREEE (reference sequence). It was with 60 Vbeta and 13 Jbeta primers that the PCR ran. Assay used: immunoSEQ multiplex PCR; TCRdb lists only in-frame clones, some missing. The data contain 130,000 or so clones, around 80% of them singletons. To note about this clone: Its antigen is still unknown.

This TCR derives from a man younger than 45 in good health and CMV-seronegative. Sequencing input: PBMCs. The chain links TRBV5-4 to TRBJ2-2; 12 bases are shared with TRBD1. CDR3: CASSAGQGARAGELFF. The DNA of the CDR3 is TGTGCCAGCAGCGCGGGACAGGGGGCGAGAGCCGGGGAGCTGTTTTTT.